The sequence of this T cell receptor beta chain was determined in a study of identical twins. Healthy Caucasians were all of the donors. This clonotype appeared many times. The antigen remains unidentified. There are 13 residues in the CDR3. Trimming stripped 8 bases from V and 4 bases from J, with 17 bases between. Germline V gives CDR1 SQVTM, CDR2 ANQGSEA. Study-wide results and caveats: Twins' excess sharing was less marked for out-of-frame beta sequences.

TCRdb recomputed calls from the 5' RACE reads with MiXCR, one row per CDR3 protein. The repertoire includes about 530,000 distinct CDR3 sequences, 15% of them detected once, and 0.44% sits in the top ten. The same data also contributed to another study, on yellow fever vaccine responses in identical twins.

The sequence was obtained from a young woman in good health. Sequencing was carried out using CD4+ T cells sorted from blood. The V gene is TRBV29-1, the J gene TRBJ1-1, with D possibly being TRBD1 (6 bases). Here the CDR3 reads CSYRTVVGTEAFF. CDR3 in DNA: TGCAGCTACCGGACAGTTGTAGGCACTGAAGCTTTCTTT.